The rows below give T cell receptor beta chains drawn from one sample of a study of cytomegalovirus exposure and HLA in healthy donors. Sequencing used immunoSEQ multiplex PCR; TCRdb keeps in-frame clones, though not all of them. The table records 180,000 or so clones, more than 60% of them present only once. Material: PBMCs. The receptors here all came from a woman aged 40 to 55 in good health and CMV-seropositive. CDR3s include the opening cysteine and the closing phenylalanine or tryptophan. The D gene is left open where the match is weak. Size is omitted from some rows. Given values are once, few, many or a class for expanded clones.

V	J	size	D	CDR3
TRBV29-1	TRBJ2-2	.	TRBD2	CSVMKRDPGELFF
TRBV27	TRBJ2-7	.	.	CASSLRPVGVYEQYF
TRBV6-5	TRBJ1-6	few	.	CASRRSSYNSPLHF
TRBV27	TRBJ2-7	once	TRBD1	CASSTLDRGQYF
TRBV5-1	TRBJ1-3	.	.	CASSVSGEGNTIYF
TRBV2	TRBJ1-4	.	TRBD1	CASTSRQGTNEKLFF
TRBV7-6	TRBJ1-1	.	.	CASSTMNTEAFF
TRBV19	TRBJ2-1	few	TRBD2	CASSTLAAGPSNEQFF
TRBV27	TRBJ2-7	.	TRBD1	CASSFDRVNYEQYF
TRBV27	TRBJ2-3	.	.	CASSPLLTDTQYF
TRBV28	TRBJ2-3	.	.	CAIRPWGGRGGDTQYF
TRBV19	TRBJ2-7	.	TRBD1	CASSIGTGPLYEQYF
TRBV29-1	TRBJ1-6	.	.	CSVRSSYNSPLHF
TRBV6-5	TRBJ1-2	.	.	CASSPRGLMGYGYTF
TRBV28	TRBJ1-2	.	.	CASSIGGHYGYTF
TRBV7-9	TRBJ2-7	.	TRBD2	CASSSGLAAYEQYF
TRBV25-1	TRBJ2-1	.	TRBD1	CASSQRNRDRGRNEQFF
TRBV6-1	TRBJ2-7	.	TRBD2	CASNLAGASCEQYF
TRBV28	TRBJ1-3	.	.	CASREPGLAFGNTIYF
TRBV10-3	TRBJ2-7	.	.	CAISESGGGRSYEQYF
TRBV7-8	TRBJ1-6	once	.	CASSLEGAGNSPLHF
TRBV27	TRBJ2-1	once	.	CASKPSRDRYEQFF
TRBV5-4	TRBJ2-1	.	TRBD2	CASSSARGGSPYNEQFF
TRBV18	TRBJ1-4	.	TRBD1	CASSPKSGQGANEKLFF
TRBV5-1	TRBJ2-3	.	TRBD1	CASSPGQGRDTQYF